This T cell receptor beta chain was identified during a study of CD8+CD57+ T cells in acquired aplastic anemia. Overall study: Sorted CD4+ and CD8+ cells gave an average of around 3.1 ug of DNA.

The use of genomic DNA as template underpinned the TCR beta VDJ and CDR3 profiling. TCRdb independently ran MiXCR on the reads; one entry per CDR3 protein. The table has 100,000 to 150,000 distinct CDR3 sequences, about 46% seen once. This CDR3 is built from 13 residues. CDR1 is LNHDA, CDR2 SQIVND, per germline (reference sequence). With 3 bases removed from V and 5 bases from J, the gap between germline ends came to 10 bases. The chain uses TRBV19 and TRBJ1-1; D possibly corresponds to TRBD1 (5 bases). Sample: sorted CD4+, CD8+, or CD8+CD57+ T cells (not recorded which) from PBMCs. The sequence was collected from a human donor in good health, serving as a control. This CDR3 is CASSMSTVTEAFF. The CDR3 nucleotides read TGTGCCAGTAGTATGTCGACAGTAACTGAAGCTTTCTTT.